This TCR beta chain was captured in a study of blood T cell repertoires in COVID-19. Study-wide background: The United States, Italy and Spain were the sources of the acute and convalescent COVID-19 samples.

The study assigned cohorts using participant-reported clinical history. Using immunoSEQ multiplex PCR, the repertoire was profiled, and TCRdb retains in-frame clones only, with some absent. The sample contains around 310,000 clones, roughly 89% of which appear only once. Trimming took 8 bases from V and 0 from J, leaving 16 bases between them. Germline CDR1 reads LNHDA; CDR2 reads SQIVND (reference sequence). The CDR3 covers 16 residues. The clonotype was recovered from a woman in her twenties or thirties who had recovered from COVID-19. This chain joins TRBV19 and TRBJ1-4, with D maybe TRBD1 (6 bases). The specimen sequenced was PBMCs or T cells enriched from blood (not recorded which). This CDR3 is CASGRTVVATNEKLFF. In DNA form, the CDR3 reads TGTGCCAGTGGTCGGACAGTGGTTGCAACTAATGAAAAACTGTTTTTT.